The rows below give T cell receptor beta chains drawn from one sample of a study of T cell repertoires in cytomegalovirus infection. MiXCR, applied by TCRdb to the reads, yields one record per CDR3 protein. The table lists 250,000 or so distinct CDR3 sequences, over 15% of them singletons. The sample was CD8+ T cells from PBMCs. All receptors derive from a human donor in good health (CMV status not recorded). Some clones in this sample may be carry-over from other donors' samples. Each CDR3 is given without its conserved first and last residue. The D gene is left open where the match is weak.

j_call v_call cdr3_length d_call cdr3_aa
TRBJ2-1 TRBV4-2 15 TRBD1 ASSQEVGTAYIDEQF
TRBJ2-2 TRBV6-1 14 TRBD2 ASRPLSGGETGELF
TRBJ2-7 TRBV10-3 12 NA AISGSQSSYEQY
TRBJ2-1 TRBV19 10 NA ASSIPHNEQF
TRBJ1-2 TRBV19 10 NA ASGDGAEGYT
TRBJ2-5 TRBV7-9 14 TRBD2 ASRTTSGRYQETQY
TRBJ2-3 TRBV19 15 TRBD2 ASSNYYSGGDTDTQY
TRBJ2-7 TRBV6-5 12 NA ASSYSRYGDEQY
TRBJ1-1 TRBV19 11 NA ASSGHMNTEAF
TRBJ1-2 TRBV28 13 TRBD1 ASSLGAGGVDGYT
TRBJ1-1 TRBV15 15 TRBD1 ATSSGIRDRGPTEAF
TRBJ1-3 TRBV6-1 13 NA ASSDDTGTGNTIY
TRBJ1-5 TRBV7-6 14 NA ASSLSAGENNQPQH
TRBJ2-1 TRBV27 12 NA ASSYGVEGNEQF
TRBJ2-3 TRBV5-4 16 TRBD2 ASSSEPGTSGSTDTQY
TRBJ2-7 TRBV27 11 NA ASSGPGAYEQY
TRBJ2-7 TRBV28 13 TRBD1 ASSPRQGESYEQY
TRBJ2-5 TRBV7-9 14 TRBD1 ASSPTDRGRVETQY
TRBJ1-2 TRBV12-3/TRBV12-4 12 NA ASSLSGEIYGYT
TRBJ1-5 TRBV28 12 TRBD1 ASKDRSYNQPQH
TRBJ1-6 TRBV28 14 NA ASSLHRGLRYSPLH
TRBJ2-1 TRBV7-9 10 NA ASSLRTFEQF
TRBJ2-2 TRBV27 11 NA ASSLSNTGELF
TRBJ2-7 TRBV19 13 NA ASSNRDSQSYEQY
TRBJ1-1 TRBV7-9 10 NA ASSHSGAGAF
TRBJ2-1 TRBV6-4 11 NA ASSGTTVNEQF
TRBJ2-1 TRBV7-2 14 NA ASSLLSWGSVNEQF
TRBJ2-5 TRBV12-3/TRBV12-4 13 NA ASSLARGLLETQY
TRBJ2-4 TRBV7-2 11 NA ASSQGPENIQY
TRBJ1-6 TRBV10-2 13 TRBD1 ATSYPGQRDSPLH
TRBJ1-1 TRBV19 16 TRBD1 ASRDRELSLGGNTEAF
TRBJ1-1 TRBV12-3/TRBV12-4 13 TRBD1 ASSPLGQGVPEAF
TRBJ2-1 TRBV7-6 14 TRBD1 ASRAIDRGRYNEQF
TRBJ1-5 TRBV6-2/TRBV6-3 13 TRBD1 ASSSGTGSSQPQH
TRBJ1-1 TRBV2 12 NA ASSEPGMNTEAF
TRBJ1-1 TRBV5-6 12 NA ASSLAGSNTEAF
TRBJ2-7 TRBV7-8 11 NA ASSFQGTHEQY
TRBJ2-5 TRBV7-2 12 NA ASNRGGTQETQY
TRBJ2-1 TRBV12-3/TRBV12-4 13 NA ASSLTRDAPLCKF
TRBJ2-2 TRBV2 13 NA ASSGPGSNTGELF
TRBJ1-6 TRBV5-6 10 NA ASSLMGDPLH
TRBJ2-1 TRBV5-6 10 NA ASSISPTGQF
TRBJ2-7 TRBV7-2 11 NA ASSLEGYYEQY
TRBJ1-1 TRBV2 12 NA ASRTPEGNTEAF
TRBJ1-2 TRBV10-3 13 NA AISGGSTPSHGYT
TRBJ2-3 TRBV29-1 13 NA SVVPGHMAPDTQY
TRBJ2-7 TRBV12-3/TRBV12-4 9 NA ASSTGYEQY
TRBJ1-1 TRBV7-3 13 NA ASSRHGGRRTEAF
TRBJ2-1 TRBV5-1 14 TRBD2 ASSLGLAGAQNEQF
TRBJ2-7 TRBV12-3/TRBV12-4 13 TRBD2 ASTPSGGPSREQY
TRBJ2-5 TRBV7-2 12 NA ASSLELGGVAQY
TRBJ2-3 TRBV28 10 NA ASSYGSDTQY
TRBJ2-7 TRBV7-8 12 TRBD2 ASSLERDWNEQY
TRBJ1-1 TRBV28 12 NA ASSLVGIRTEAF